This T cell receptor (beta chain) was recorded in a study of T cell repertoires in cytomegalovirus infection. On this clonotype: Its antigen is unidentified.

TCRdb called the reads again in MiXCR, with one record for every CDR3 protein. There are hundreds of thousands of distinct CDR3 sequences in the sample; about 27% occur only once, and around 20% lies in the top ten. CDR3 size: 17 residues. V dropped 3 bases and J dropped 3; count of bases not matched to a gene: 10. This material consisted of cultured PBMCs, taken from culture after CMV antigen stimulation. The sequence came from a human donor in good health (CMV status not recorded). Some clones in this sample may be carry-over from other donors' samples. The chain carries TRBV12-3 or TRBV12-4 and TRBJ1-4; 7 nucleotides align to TRBD1. CDR3 sequence reads: CASSFNFKGAANEKLFF. CDR3 nucleotides: TGTGCCAGCAGTTTCAATTTCAAGGGGGCTGCTAATGAAAAACTGTTTTTT.